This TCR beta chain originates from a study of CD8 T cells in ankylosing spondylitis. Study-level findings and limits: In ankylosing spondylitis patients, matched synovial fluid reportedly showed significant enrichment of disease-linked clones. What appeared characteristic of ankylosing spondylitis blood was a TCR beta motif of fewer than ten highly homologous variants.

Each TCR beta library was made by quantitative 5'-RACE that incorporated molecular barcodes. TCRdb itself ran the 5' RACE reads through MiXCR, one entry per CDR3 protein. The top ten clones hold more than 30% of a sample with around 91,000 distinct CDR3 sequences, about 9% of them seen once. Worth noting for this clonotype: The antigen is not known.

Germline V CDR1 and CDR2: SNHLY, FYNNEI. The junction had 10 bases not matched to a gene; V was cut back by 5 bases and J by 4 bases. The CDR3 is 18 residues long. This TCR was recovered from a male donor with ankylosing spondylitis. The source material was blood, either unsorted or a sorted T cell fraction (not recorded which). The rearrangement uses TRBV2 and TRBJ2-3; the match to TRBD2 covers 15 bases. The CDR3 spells CASSRTSGRAMGADTQYF. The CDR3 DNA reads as TGTGCCAGCAGTAGGACTAGCGGGAGGGCCATGGGGGCAGATACGCAGTATTTT.